Shown below are 11 T cell receptor beta chains from a single sample sequenced in a study of radiation and T cells in renal cell carcinoma. Stated treatment: treatment-naive control, cytoreductive nephrectomy. TCRdb's table, derived via immunoSEQ multiplex PCR, lists solely in-frame clones and lacks some. Of more than 10,000 clones listed, roughly three fifths are singletons. Specimen: tumor tissue, collected from a patient whose treatment was nephrectomy without radiotherapy. The receptors shown here come from a man between 40 and 49 years old with renal cell carcinoma.

This clone was seen just once. The chain joins TRBV6-1 to TRBJ2-1; possible D gene TRBD2, 5 bases. Germline CDR1 reads MNHNS; CDR2 reads SASEGT. The CDR3 contains 15 residues. Deletions cut 7 bases from V and 5 bases from J, with 18 bases between. CDR3 DNA sequence: TGTGCCAGCACCCTCACTAGGATTAGAGACAATGAGCAGTTCTTC. Its translation is CASTLTRIRDNEQFF.

V is TRBV7-3 and J is TRBJ2-1; D tentatively fits TRBD1 or TRBD2 (5 bases each). V was pared by 5 bases and J by 4 bases, with 12 bases between. The CDR3 extends over 14 amino acids. Germline V gives CDR1 SGHTA, CDR2 FQGTGA. The CDR3 nucleotides read TGTGCCAGCAGCCGGGACGGCAGATACAATGAGCAGTTCTTC. Its protein is CASSRDGRYNEQFF.

The chain links TRBV13 to TRBJ2-1, with 9 bases matching TRBD2. The CDR3 has 16 amino acids. The germline V gene encodes CDR1 PRHDT and CDR2 FYEKMQ (reference sequence). J was trimmed by 4 bases and V by 5 bases; bases with no gene match: 9. CDR3 coding DNA: TGTGCCAGCAGCCCCTCCGGGACTAGCTTTTACAATGAGCAGTTCTTC. Residues: CASSPSGTSFYNEQFF.

This clone was observed a handful of times. The CDR3 reads CASSQETSGSYEQYF. For the CDR3, the DNA is TGTGCCAGCAGCCAAGAGACTAGCGGGAGTTACGAGCAGTACTTC. This rearrangement joins TRBV4-2 to TRBJ2-7; 12 positions match TRBD2. Germline trimming cut 0 bases from V and 4 bases from J; bases unmatched to any gene: 1. The CDR3 runs 15 residues. In germline, CDR1 is LGHNA, CDR2 YNFKEQ.

The chain employs TRBV7-9 and TRBJ1-5; weak D call: TRBD1 (6 bases). This CDR3 comprises 14 residues. Trimming took off 5 bases at V and 3 bases at J, with 11 bases between the two ends. The germline V gene encodes CDR1 SEHNR and CDR2 FQNEAQ (reference sequence). CDR3 residues: CASSPQGVNQPQHF. In DNA, the CDR3 is TGTGCCAGCAGCCCACAGGGAGTCAATCAGCCCCAGCATTTT.

The rearrangement uses TRBV15 and TRBJ1-4; D not resolved. Germline CDR1 and CDR2: LNHNV and YYDKDF (reference sequence). The CDR3 has 15 residues. Trimming left V 5 bases short and J 7 bases short, with 17 bases between. The CDR3 bases are TGTGCCACCAGCTTTTCCCCGAGTGGACGTGAAAAACTGTTTTTT. Protein product: CATSFSPSGREKLFF. The whole variable domain, filled in from reference TRBV15 and TRBJ1-4, reads DAMVIQNPRYQVTQFGKPVTLSCSQTLNHNVMYWYQQKSSQAPKLLFHYYDKDFNNEADTPDNFQSRRPNTSFCFLDIRSPGLGDTAMYLCATSFSPSGREKLFFGSGTQLSVL.

V gene TRBV7-8 combines with J gene TRBJ2-2; TRBD2 matches 7 bases. The CDR3 spans 14 residues. Trimming cost V 3 bases and J 7 bases; bases outside gene matches: 5. From germline, CDR1 is SGHVS and CDR2 FQNEAQ. The CDR3 here is CASSLGGDGGELFF. CDR3 in DNA: TGTGCCAGCAGCTTGGGAGGGGATGGCGGGGAGCTGTTTTTT. Supplemented by reference TRBV7-8 and TRBJ2-2, the full variable domain reads GAGVSQSPRYKVAKRGQDVALRCDPISGHVSLFWYQQALGQGPEFLTYFQNEAQLDKSGLPSDRFFAERPEGSVSTLKIQRTQQEDSAVYLCASSLGGDGGELFFGEGSRLTVL.

The chain carries TRBV6-5 and TRBJ2-3; 9 nucleotides align to TRBD2. J gave up 7 bases and V 0 bases, and 5 bases lay outside the gene matches. Germline V lookup: CDR1 MNHEY, CDR2 SVGAGI. The CDR3 runs 15 residues. The CDR3 here is CASSYSRLADNTQYF. The CDR3 coding sequence is TGTGCCAGCAGTTACTCGAGACTAGCGGACAATACGCAGTATTTT.

This chain links TRBV6-6 with TRBJ2-3; the D is unclear. The length of the CDR3 is 12 residues. V gave up 4 bases and J gave up 5 bases, with 7 bases separating them. The V gene's germline CDR1 is MNHNY and CDR2 SVGAGI (reference sequence). The chain's CDR3 is CASSSEGDTQYF. The CDR3 coding sequence is TGTGCCAGCAGTTCCGAAGGAGATACGCAGTATTTT.

This clone was counted only a few times. The V call is TRBV5-1, the J call TRBJ2-5; no definite D call. The V and J ends lost 4 bases and 0 bases respectively, with 10 bases between them. This CDR3 region has 14 residues. The germline gives CDR1 SGHRS, CDR2 YFSETQ. The CDR3 DNA reads TGCGCCAGCAGCCCCGGAAGGTACCAAGAGACCCAGTACTTC. Residues: CASSPGRYQETQYF.

This chain connects TRBV6-5 to TRBJ2-7, with TRBD1 as a possible D gene (5 bases). The germline V and J ends were trimmed by 3 bases and 5 bases, with 17 bases remaining between them. This CDR3 comprises 15 residues. Germline V gives CDR1 MNHEY, CDR2 SVGAGI. The CDR3 coding sequence is TGTGCCAGCAGTTATCCAGGGCGGATTAGGGACGAGCAGTACTTC. The encoded protein is CASSYPGRIRDEQYF.